Detailed here is one T cell receptor (beta chain). Its antigen is as yet unknown. This entry belongs to a study of cytomegalovirus exposure and HLA in healthy donors. The donors were in the approximately 130-subject validation cohort, distinct from the roughly 600-subject first cohort. Study results and limitations: The finding came from a later analysis; first-cohort TCR clusters tended to co-occur in the 95 to 150 validation repertoires. Most TCR sequences were seen very rarely across donors, but some public TCRs occurred in many.

The CDR3 totals 16 residues. V lost 3 bases and J 4 bases, leaving 17 bases between the germline ends. CDR1 SGDLS and CDR2 YYNGEE come from the germline V gene. Measured with immunoSEQ multiplex PCR; TCRdb has only the in-frame clones, and not every one. The data show fewer than 350,000 clones, approximately 90% seen once. The chain employs TRBV9 and TRBJ2-1, with a weak D call TRBD2 (5 bases). Sequenced sample: PBMCs. The sequence derives from a woman between 18 and 29 years old in good health and CMV-seronegative. CDR3 amino acids: CASSALTGGRYNEQFF. The CDR3 DNA reads as TGTGCCAGCAGCGCCCTGACGGGCGGGCGATACAATGAGCAGTTCTTC.